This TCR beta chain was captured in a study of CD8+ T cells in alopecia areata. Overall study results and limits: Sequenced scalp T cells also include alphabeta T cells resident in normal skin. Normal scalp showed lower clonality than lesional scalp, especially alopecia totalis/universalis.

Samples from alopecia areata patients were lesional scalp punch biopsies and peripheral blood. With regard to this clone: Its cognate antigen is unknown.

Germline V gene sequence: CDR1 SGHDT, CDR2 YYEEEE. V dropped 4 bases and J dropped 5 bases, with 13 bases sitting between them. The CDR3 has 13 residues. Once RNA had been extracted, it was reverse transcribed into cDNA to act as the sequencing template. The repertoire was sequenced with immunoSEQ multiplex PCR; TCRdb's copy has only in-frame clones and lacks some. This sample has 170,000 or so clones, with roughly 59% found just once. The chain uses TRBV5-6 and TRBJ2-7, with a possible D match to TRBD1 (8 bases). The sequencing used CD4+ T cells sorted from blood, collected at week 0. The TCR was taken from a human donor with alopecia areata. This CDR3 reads CASSRTGRDEQYF. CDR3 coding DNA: TGTGCCAGCAGCCGGACAGGGAGGGACGAGCAGTACTTC.